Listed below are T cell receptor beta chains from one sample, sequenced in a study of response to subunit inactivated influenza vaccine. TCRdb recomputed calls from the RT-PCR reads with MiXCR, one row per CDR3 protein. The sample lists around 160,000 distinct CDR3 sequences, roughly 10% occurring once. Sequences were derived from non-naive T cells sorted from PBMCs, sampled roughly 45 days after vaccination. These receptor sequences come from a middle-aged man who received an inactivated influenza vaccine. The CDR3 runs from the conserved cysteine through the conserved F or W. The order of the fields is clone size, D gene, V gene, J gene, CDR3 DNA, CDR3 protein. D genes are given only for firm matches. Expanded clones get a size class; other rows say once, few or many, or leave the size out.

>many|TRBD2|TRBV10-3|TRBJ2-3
TGTGCCATCAGTGAGTCAAAGAGAGCGGGAGGAAGCACAGATACGCAGTATTTT
CAISESKRAGGSTDTQYF
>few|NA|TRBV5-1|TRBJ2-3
TGCGCCAGCAGACTAGAACCGGGGTCGGGCAGAACAGATACGCAGTATTTT
CASRLEPGSGRTDTQYF
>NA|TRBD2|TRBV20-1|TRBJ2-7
TGCAGTGTACAGCGGGAGATCCACGAGCAGTACTTC
CSVQREIHEQYF
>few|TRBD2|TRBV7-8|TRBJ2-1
TGTGCCAGCAGCTGGTCCGGGACTAGCGGGAGGGCTGGCAATGAGCAGTTCTTC
CASSWSGTSGRAGNEQFF
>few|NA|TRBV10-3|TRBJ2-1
TGTGCCATCAGTGGAACAGGTAGTTCCAACAATGAGCAGTTCTTC
CAISGTGSSNNEQFF
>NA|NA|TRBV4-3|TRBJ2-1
TGCGCCAGCAGCCAAGAACATACGAACAGGGACGATGAGCAGTTCTTC
CASSQEHTNRDDEQFF
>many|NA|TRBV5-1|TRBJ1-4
TGCGCCAGCAGCCGGGATGCAACTAATGAAAAACTGTTTTTT
CASSRDATNEKLFF
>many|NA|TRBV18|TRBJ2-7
TGTGCCAGCTCACCGGCTCACGGTCCCTACGAGCAGTACTTC
CASSPAHGPYEQYF
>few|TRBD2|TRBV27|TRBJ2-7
TGTGCCAGCAGTTTTGATAGCGGGAGGGTAGGATACGAGCAGTACTTC
CASSFDSGRVGYEQYF
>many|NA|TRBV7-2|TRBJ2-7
TGTGCCAGCAGCTCGTTTTCTGGTGGCGAGCAGTACTTC
CASSSFSGGEQYF
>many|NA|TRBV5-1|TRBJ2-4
TGCGCCAGCAGCAAATTAGCAGGGATAGCCAAAAACATTCAGTACTTC
CASSKLAGIAKNIQYF
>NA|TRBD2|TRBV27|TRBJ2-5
TGTGCCAGCAGTTTTGCGGGACTAGCGGGAGGGCCTCGAGGGGAGACCCAGTACTTC
CASSFAGLAGGPRGETQYF
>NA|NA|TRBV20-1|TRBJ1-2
TGCAGTGCTAGCGGCAGCACCTATGGCTACACCTTC
CSASGSTYGYTF
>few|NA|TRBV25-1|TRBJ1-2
TGTGCCAGCAGTGTGTGGGCTACAGACAGTAGCTACACCTTC
CASSVWATDSSYTF
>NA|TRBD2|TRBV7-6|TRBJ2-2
TGTGCCAGCAAATCCTCCGGGACTAGCTTTTCCGGGGAGCTGTTTTTT
CASKSSGTSFSGELFF
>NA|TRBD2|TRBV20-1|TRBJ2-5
TGCAGTGCTACAACGGGGGGGCCGCTAGAGACCCAGTACTTC
CSATTGGPLETQYF
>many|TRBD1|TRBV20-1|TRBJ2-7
TGCAGTGCTAGTGACCCACAGGGGGCACACGAGCAGTACTTC
CSASDPQGAHEQYF
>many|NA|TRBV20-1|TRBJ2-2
TGCAGTGCTAGAGTTTGGGGAGGTCAGCCTCGTATTAGAGGGAACACCGGGGAGCTGTTTTTT
CSARVWGGQPRIRGNTGELFF
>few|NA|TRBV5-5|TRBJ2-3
TGTGCCAGCAGCTTGTTATCCGAGGCGCAGTATTTT
CASSLLSEAQYF
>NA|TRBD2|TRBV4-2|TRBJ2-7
TGTGCCAGCAGCCTTGGGACTAGCGGGAGCAGCGAGCAGTACTTC
CASSLGTSGSSEQYF
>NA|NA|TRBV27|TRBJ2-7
TGTGCCAGCGGGCAGGGGTCCCCAGGCTACGAGCAGTACTTC
CASGQGSPGYEQYF
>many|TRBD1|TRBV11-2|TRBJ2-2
TGTGCCAGCAGCCCCTACAGGGGGCAGGCCGGGGAGCTGTTTTTT
CASSPYRGQAGELFF
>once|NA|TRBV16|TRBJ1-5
TGTGCCAGCAGCCGTTTAAAGGGAACCCTCAATCAGCCCCAGCATTTT
CASSRLKGTLNQPQHF
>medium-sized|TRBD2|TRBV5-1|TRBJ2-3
TGCGCCAGCAGCTTGGCCGGAAGAAGCGGGGGCTATTTT
CASSLAGRSGGYF
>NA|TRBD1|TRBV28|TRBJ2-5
TGTGCCAGCAGTTTAATGGGACAGGGTTTGCTCGGGACCCAGTACTTC
CASSLMGQGLLGTQYF
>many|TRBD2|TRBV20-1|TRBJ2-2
TGCAGTGCTTACCGGGGAGGGGACACCGGGGAGCTGTTTTTT
CSAYRGGDTGELFF
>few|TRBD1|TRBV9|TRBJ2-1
TGTGCCAGCAGCGGACAGGGGGCGGCCTACAATGAGCAGTTCTTC
CASSGQGAAYNEQFF
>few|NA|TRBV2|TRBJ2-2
TGTGCCAGCAGTGAGAATCTCAACACCGGGGAGCTGTTTTTT
CASSENLNTGELFF
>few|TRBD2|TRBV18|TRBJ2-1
TGTGCCAGCTCACCACCGGGCGGGGGGCCCCACAATGAGCAGTTCTTC
CASSPPGGGPHNEQFF
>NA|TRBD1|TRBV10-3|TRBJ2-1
TGTGCCATCAGAAGCGGGGACAGGGGACACAACAATGAGCAGTTCTTC
CAIRSGDRGHNNEQFF
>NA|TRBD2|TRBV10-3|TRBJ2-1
TGTGCCATCAGCCTTAGCGGGGGGTCTATCAATGAGCAGTTCTTC
CAISLSGGSINEQFF
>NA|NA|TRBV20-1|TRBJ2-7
TGCAGTGCTAGGTCCCCGGTCTACGAGCAGTACTTC
CSARSPVYEQYF
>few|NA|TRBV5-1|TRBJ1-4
TGCGCCAGCAGCTTGGGGTCGGCAACTAATGAAAAACTGTTTTTT
CASSLGSATNEKLFF
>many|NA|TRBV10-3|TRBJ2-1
TGTGCCATCAGACCAGAGGGTAGCTCCTACAATGAGCAGTTCTTC
CAIRPEGSSYNEQFF
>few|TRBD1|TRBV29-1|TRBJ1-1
TGCAGCGCCGGCCTAGAGGGAATCGGGACAGGGCAAGCTTTCTTT
CSAGLEGIGTGQAFF
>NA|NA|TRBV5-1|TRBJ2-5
TGCGCCAGCAGCTGGAGCAGGGAGGAGACCCAGTACTTC
CASSWSREETQYF
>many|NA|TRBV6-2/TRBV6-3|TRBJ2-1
TGTGCCAGCAGTTTTGTCGGAGATGAGCAGTTCTTC
CASSFVGDEQFF
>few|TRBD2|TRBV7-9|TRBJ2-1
TGTGCCAGCAGCTCCAGCGGGGGTTCATACTACAATGAGCAGTTCTTC
CASSSSGGSYYNEQFF
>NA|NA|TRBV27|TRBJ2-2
TGTGCCAGCAGTGCATTGACTAGGGCCTCTTACGGGGAGCTGTTTTTT
CASSALTRASYGELFF
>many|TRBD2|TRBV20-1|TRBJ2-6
TGCAGTGCTAGAGTGGGGACTACTGGGGCCAACGTCCTGACTTTC
CSARVGTTGANVLTF
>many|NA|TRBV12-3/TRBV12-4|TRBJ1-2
TGTGCCAGCAGTTTAAACCTTAACTATGGCTACACCTTC
CASSLNLNYGYTF
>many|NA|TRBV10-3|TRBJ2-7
TGTGCCATCGCAGGGGGGAGCGAGCAGTACTTC
CAIAGGSEQYF
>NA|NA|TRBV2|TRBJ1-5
TGTGCCAGCAGTGGAGAGAGAAGTACAAGCAATCAGCCCCAGCATTTT
CASSGERSTSNQPQHF
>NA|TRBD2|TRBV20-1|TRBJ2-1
TGCAGTGCCCCCTCAGCGGGAGCTGGAAATGAGCAGTTCTTC
CSAPSAGAGNEQFF
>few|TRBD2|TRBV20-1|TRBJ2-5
TGCAGTGCTAGAGGGGGCCGGCTAGCGGGAGTCACCCAGTACTTC
CSARGGRLAGVTQYF
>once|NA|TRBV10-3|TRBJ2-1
TGTGCCATCAGCGCAGGGGATGAGCAGTTCTTC
CAISAGDEQFF
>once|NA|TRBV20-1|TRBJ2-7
TGCAGTGCTAGAGGGCCTAGCTCCTACGAGCAGTACTTC
CSARGPSSYEQYF
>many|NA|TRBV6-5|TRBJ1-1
TGTGCCAGCAGTTTGGGGCCAAGGGGTGAAGCTTTCTTT
CASSLGPRGEAFF
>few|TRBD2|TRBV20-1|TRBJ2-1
TGCAGTGCTGTGCTAGCGGGGGGCCGGGGTGAGCAGTTCTTC
CSAVLAGGRGEQFF
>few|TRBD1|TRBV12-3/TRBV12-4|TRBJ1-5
TGTGCCAGCAGTTTAAGGGGGCCCGATAGCAATCAGCCCCAGCATTTT
CASSLRGPDSNQPQHF